The present T cell receptor (beta chain) was sequenced within a study of blood T cell repertoires in COVID-19. Background on the study: COVID-19 samples collected from the United States, Italy and Spain covered acute and convalescent phases. Sample material is recorded as cDNA or gDNA derived from T cells, B-cell-depleted T cells, or PBMCs.

How the authors handled the data: Nucleated cell counts were estimated from reference gene primer amplification. Here immunoSEQ multiplex PCR was the method, and the copy in TCRdb shows in-frame clones only, minus some. Clone size and V and J calls were adopted from that table, with D and trimming inferred from the DNA. The table includes about 73,000 clones, over 70% detected once. J lost 2 bases, V lost 1 base, and 5 bases had no gene match. The length of the CDR3 is 16 residues. Germline V gives CDR1 WNHNN, CDR2 SYGVQD (reference sequence). The receptor's source is an older man with active or convalescent COVID-19. Sequencing was performed on peripheral blood. The chain has TRBV10-1 and TRBJ1-5, with 7 bases that match TRBD1. Here the CDR3 reads CASSELGGEGNQPQHF. CDR3 DNA sequence: TGCGCCAGCAGTGAGTTAGGGGGCGAGGGCAATCAGCCCCAGCATTTT.